The TCR beta chain described here comes from a study of CXCR3-negative and CXCR3-positive naive CD8 T cells. Study results and caveats: Researchers report CXCR3 expression partially decreased after cryopreservation, with fresh PBMCs used in most assays. TRBV-TRBJ usage was alike in naive CXCR3-negative and CXCR3-positive cells but differed in memory cells. In CXCR3-positive naive cells, the TRB CDR3s were more hydrophobic than in CXCR3-negative naive cells. Memory CD8+ cells had much lower diversity, and both naive subsets had comparably high diversity.

UMI labels and 5' RACE were used to prepare the TRB cDNA libraries. From the 5' RACE reads, TCRdb lists one entry per CDR3 protein and no DNA. This sample contains some 5,900 distinct CDR3 sequences. This clonotype is called medium-sized (0.01 to 0.1%) based on its frequency. The antigen remains unidentified. The CDR3 has 13 residues. Germline V gene data show CDR1 as SQVTM and CDR2 as ANQGSEA. The sample was naive CXCR3+ CD8+ T cells from blood. Stated subset: CD45RO-CCR7+CD27+CD95- naive CD8+ T cells expressing CXCR3 (TNR3+). V gene TRBV29-1 combines with J gene TRBJ1-2. The clonotype was recovered from a human donor in good health. Some clones in this sample may be carry-over from other donors' samples. Here the CDR3 reads CSVELSAAEGYTF.